The rows below give T cell receptor beta chains drawn from one sample of a study of cytomegalovirus exposure and HLA in healthy donors. Sequencing was performed with immunoSEQ multiplex PCR; in TCRdb, only in-frame clones are kept and a portion is missing. The repertoire consists of 150,000 to 200,000 clones, with around four fifths occurring once and the leading ten covering 9% to 10%. Sequencing was carried out using PBMCs. The receptors derive from a man between 18 and 35 years old in good health and CMV-seropositive. Both conserved end residues are part of each CDR3. The order of the fields is D gene, J gene, clone size, V gene, CDR3 protein, CDR3 DNA. A D gene is named only where the DNA matches it firmly. Some rows have no size entry. The others give once, few or many, or a class for an expanded clone.

TRBD1 | TRBJ1-5 | NA | TRBV19 | CASCRGQQPQHF | TGTGCCTCGTGCAGGGGGCAACAGCCCCAGCATTTT
NA | TRBJ2-7 | NA | TRBV6-1 | CASSRFGGAVGEQYF | TGTGCCAGCAGTAGATTTGGGGGGGCTGTGGGTGAGCAGTACTTC
TRBD1 | TRBJ1-2 | NA | TRBV27 | CASRGALQGALRGYTF | TGTGCCAGCAGGGGCGCTTTACAGGGGGCTCTGAGGGGCTACACCTTC
NA | TRBJ2-3 | NA | TRBV7-9 | CASSWEAPDTQYF | TGTGCCAGCAGCTGGGAGGCCCCAGATACGCAGTATTTT
NA | TRBJ2-1 | NA | TRBV7-3 | CASSLYGGGATEQFF | TGTGCCAGCAGCTTATATGGTGGGGGGGCCACTGAGCAGTTCTTC
TRBD1 | TRBJ1-1 | NA | TRBV29-1 | CSAGQLNTEAFF | TGCAGCGCGGGACAGCTGAACACTGAAGCTTTCTTT
NA | TRBJ1-5 | NA | TRBV4-1 | CASSQLLVDQPQHF | TGCGCCAGCAGCCAGCTTTTGGTAGATCAGCCCCAGCATTTT
NA | TRBJ2-7 | NA | TRBV6-1 | CASSEGPGSYEQYF | TGTGCCAGCAGTGAGGGCCCGGGGTCCTACGAGCAGTACTTC
NA | TRBJ1-2 | few | TRBV19 | CASSLIGGGTNYGYTF | TGTGCCAGTAGCCTTATCGGTGGAGGTACTAACTATGGCTACACCTTC
NA | TRBJ1-2 | once | TRBV13 | CASSLDNRAYGYTF | TGTGCCAGCAGCCTAGATAACAGGGCCTATGGCTACACCTTC
NA | TRBJ2-7 | NA | TRBV4-3 | CASSQEVQAKPYEQYF | TGCGCCAGCAGCCAAGAGGTCCAGGCGAAACCCTACGAGCAGTACTTC
NA | TRBJ2-3 | NA | TRBV29-1 | CSVEEGSRGTDTQYF | TGCAGCGTTGAAGAAGGGAGTCGGGGAACAGATACGCAGTATTTT
TRBD2 | TRBJ2-7 | NA | TRBV28 | CASLGLADYEQYF | TGTGCCAGCCTGGGACTAGCGGACTACGAGCAGTACTTC
NA | TRBJ1-1 | NA | TRBV11-1 | CASSLSGGTEAFF | TGTGCCAGCAGCCTAAGTGGGGGGACTGAAGCTTTCTTT
NA | TRBJ1-4 | NA | TRBV11-2 | CASSLDQGTNEKLFF | TGTGCCAGCAGCTTAGATCAGGGGACTAATGAAAAACTGTTTTTT
NA | TRBJ2-7 | few | TRBV7-8 | CASSSLAEGLFYEQYF | TGTGCCAGCAGCAGCTTAGCGGAGGGGTTGTTCTACGAGCAGTACTTC
NA | TRBJ2-3 | NA | TRBV6-6 | CASSTTGDTQYF | TGTGCCAGCAGCACAACAGGGGATACGCAGTATTTT
NA | TRBJ1-5 | NA | TRBV30 | CAWSEGSGQPQHF | TGTGCCTGGAGTGAGGGTTCAGGGCAGCCCCAGCATTTT
TRBD1 | TRBJ1-1 | NA | TRBV5-5 | CASSLRPGTGGGTEAFF | TGTGCCAGCAGCCTACGTCCCGGGACAGGGGGAGGTACTGAAGCTTTCTTT
NA | TRBJ1-4 | NA | TRBV4-1 | CASSQDWAALPSNEKLFF | TGCGCCAGCAGCCAAGACTGGGCAGCACTTCCATCTAATGAAAAACTGTTTTTT
NA | TRBJ1-3 | NA | TRBV9 | CASSVVPSSGNTIYF | TGTGCCAGCAGCGTAGTCCCGAGCTCTGGAAACACCATATATTTT
NA | TRBJ2-3 | NA | TRBV4-3 | CASSQDRQGTDTQYF | TGCGCCAGCAGCCAAGATAGGCAGGGCACAGATACGCAGTATTTT